This TCR beta chain appears in the sequencing data of a study of response to subunit inactivated influenza vaccine (dated by TCRdb to between 2017 and 2018). Concerning the study at large: Deep quantitative profiling of the T cell receptor repertoire was used in the study to follow responses to a trivalent subunit inactivated influenza vaccine. Results the study describes overall, beyond this receptor: It was suggested by the authors that each seasonal influenza vaccination may recruit only a limited number of new T cells.

Receptor amplification or capture employed RT-PCR. Sequencer: Illumina HiSeq 2500. TCRdb passed the public sequencing reads through fastp at Q25 and MiXCR, retaining productive beta sequences. Entries that share a CDR3 protein sequence are merged under the most common genes and DNA. For this sample the table gives roughly 520,000 distinct CDR3 sequences, of which roughly 25% were detected only once. The ten largest make up under 2.5% of the sample. From the cysteine through the phenylalanine, the CDR3 covers 16 amino acids. The DNA shown is the 48-base CDR3, in frame from base 1. Sequences SEHNR (CDR1) and FQNEAQ (CDR2) are obtained from the germline V gene (reference sequence). Trimming takes 0 bases off V and 4 bases off J; junction bases not matched to a gene: 4. To note about this clonotype: What antigen it recognizes has not been identified. No much larger clone exists at a distance of one base, and base qualities are not known.

This receptor was identified in a man aged 45-65 years who received an inactivated influenza vaccine. Donor details come from another sample of the same person, matched by shared clones. The specimen was CD4+ T cells sorted from PBMCs, collected more than 4 days after vaccination. Recombination linked TRBV7-9 to TRBJ2-2; 8 middle bases align to TRBD2. Here is the DNA: TGTGCCAGCAGCTTAGCGGCGGGGGGATTCACCGGGGAGCTGTTTTTT. Translated, this is CASSLAAGGFTGELFF. With all but the CDR3 taken from the reference TRBV7-9 and TRBJ2-2 genes, the full variable domain is: DTGVSQNPRHKITKRGQNVTFRCDPISEHNRLYWYRQTLGQGPEFLTYFQNEAQLEKSRLLSDRFSAERPKGSFSTLEIQRTEQGDSAMYLCASSLAAGGFTGELFFGEGSRLTVL.